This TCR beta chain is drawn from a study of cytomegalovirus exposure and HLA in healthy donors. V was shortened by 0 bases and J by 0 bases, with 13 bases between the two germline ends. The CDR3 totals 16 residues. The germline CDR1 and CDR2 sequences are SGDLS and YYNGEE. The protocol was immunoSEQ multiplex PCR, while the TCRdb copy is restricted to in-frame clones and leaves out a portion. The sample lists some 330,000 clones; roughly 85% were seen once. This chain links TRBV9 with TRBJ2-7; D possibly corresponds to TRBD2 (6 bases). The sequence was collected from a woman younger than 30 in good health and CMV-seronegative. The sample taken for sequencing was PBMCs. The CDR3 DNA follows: TGTGCCAGCAGCGTAGCGGCGGCCGGGAGCTCCTACGAGCAGTACTTC. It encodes CASSVAAAGSSYEQYF. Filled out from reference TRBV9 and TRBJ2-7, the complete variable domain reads DSGVTQTPKHLITATGQRVTLRCSPRSGDLSVYWYQQSLDQGLQFLIQYYNGEERAKGNILERFSAQQFPDLHSELNLSSLELGDSALYFCASSVAAAGSSYEQYFGPGTRLTVT.